The clone carrying this T cell receptor (beta chain) was recorded a few times. Its antigen is currently unknown. The sample belongs to a study of OX40 agonist ivuxolimab in advanced cancers. Study background: Across the patients, intravenous ivuxolimab was delivered every 2 weeks at 0.01 to 10 mg/kg. The dose-escalation group included hepatocellular carcinoma, melanoma, renal cell carcinoma and head and neck cancer. The group had a mean age of approximately 60 years, ranged from about 20 to 85, and was 82.7% male. Study outcomes and limitations: Relative to CD4+, CD8+ T cells held more expanded clones on average.

Measured with immunoSEQ multiplex PCR; TCRdb has only the in-frame clones, and not every one. This table holds about 110,000 clones, less than 95% found once. The receptor was isolated from an adult with an advanced solid tumor such as melanoma, head and neck, liver or kidney cancer. The sequences come from CD4+ or CD8+ T cells sorted from blood, collected in a trial of the OX40 agonist ivuxolimab.

This CDR3 is CASTEGDWSSYEQYF. CDR3 in DNA: TGTGCCAGCACCGAGGGGGACTGGAGCTCCTACGAGCAGTACTTC. The chain uses TRBV6-1 and TRBJ2-7; D might be TRBD1 or TRBD2, each matching 6 bases. The CDR3 covers 15 residues. V was cut by 7 bases and J by 0 bases, with 16 bases left in between. The germline CDR1 and CDR2 sequences are MNHNS and SASEGT.